The clone carrying this T cell receptor beta chain was found many times. As to time point: before preoperative PTX-NDP chemotherapy. CDR3 length equals 16 residues. Losses at the gene ends were 6 bases for V and 11 bases for J; bases not matched to a gene: 15. This entry is derived from a study of esophageal squamous cell carcinoma under preoperative chemotherapy. One entry per CDR3 protein results from TCRdb running MiXCR on the PCR reads. The data show about 30,000 distinct CDR3 sequences, roughly 48% seen once. The receptor was derived from a human donor with esophageal squamous cell carcinoma. The donor label of this sample is uncertain. This material was obtained from a patient given preoperative chemotherapy. V gene TRBV12-3 or TRBV12-4 combines with J gene TRBJ2-5; TRBD2 aligns across 13 bases. CDR3 in DNA: TGTGCCAGCAGAATAGGACTAGCGGGAGTGTCGGAGGAGCAGTACTTC. Encoded protein: CASRIGLAGVSEEQYF.